This passage covers 5 T cell receptor beta chains from one sample sequenced in a study of T cells after yellow fever vaccination (dated by TCRdb to between 2017 and 2020). What this sample's treatment or condition label stands for: live attenuated yellow fever vaccine strain. Library creation used 5' RACE. The instrument given in TCRdb is Illumina HiSeq 2500. TCRdb trimmed the raw reads at Q25, called clones with MiXCR and kept productive beta chains. Each entry is one CDR3 protein sequence, shown with its most common DNA and genes. In all, the sample holds some 320,000 distinct CDR3 sequences, and roughly 8.7% of those were seen once. Clones ranked in the top ten supply around 17% of the sample. Sequencing used PBMCs, obtained on the day of the first yellow fever vaccination. The receptors were sampled from a man in his late teens or twenties who received the YFV17D yellow fever vaccine.

The chain uses TRBV6-5 and TRBJ1-5; possible D gene TRBD1, 6 bases. Germline V gives CDR1 MNHEY, CDR2 SVGAGI. Trimming removed 2 bases from V and 4 bases from J, with 15 bases in between. The length of the CDR3 is 16 residues. CDR3 DNA: TGTGCCAGCAGTTACGTACAGGGTGGTACAAATCAGCCCCAGCATTTT. This sequence encodes CASSYVQGGTNQPQHF.

The chain combines TRBV3-1 with TRBJ2-3, with a weak D call TRBD1 (5 bases). Trimming cost V 6 bases and J 2 bases, with 12 bases left between them. CDR3 length: 14 residues. Germline V gives CDR1 LGHDT, CDR2 YNNKEL (reference sequence). This chain's CDR3 is CASSLDSYTDTQYF. The CDR3 nucleotides read TGTGCCAGCAGTCTAGACAGTTACACAGATACGCAGTATTTT.

The genes are TRBV19 and TRBJ1-6; no clear D. The germline V and J ends were trimmed by 3 bases and 10 bases, with 10 bases remaining between them. CDR1 and CDR2 (germline): LNHDA, SQIVND (reference sequence). The CDR3 covers 13 residues. CDR3 sequence: CASSIEVRSPLHF. CDR3 nucleotide sequence: TGTGCCAGTAGTATTGAGGTTCGCTCACCCCTCCACTTT.

V and J are TRBV9 and TRBJ2-2, with D possibly being TRBD1 (6 bases). CDR1 and CDR2 from the germline V gene are SGDLS and YYNGEE. V was trimmed by 0 bases and J by 9 bases, leaving 12 bases between them. There are 14 residues in the CDR3. The CDR3 reads CASSVGQEERELFF. CDR3 nucleotide sequence: TGTGCCAGCAGCGTAGGACAGGAGGAGAGGGAGCTGTTTTTT. Combining the CDR3 with reference TRBV9 and TRBJ2-2 gives the whole variable domain DSGVTQTPKHLITATGQRVTLRCSPRSGDLSVYWYQQSLDQGLQFLIQYYNGEERAKGNILERFSAQQFPDLHSELNLSSLELGDSALYFCASSVGQEERELFFGEGSRLTVL.

This clonotype was counted a few times. This rearrangement joins TRBV7-6 to TRBJ2-2, with D perhaps TRBD2 (6 bases). The ends were cut back, 2 bases at V and 0 bases at J, with 16 bases in the middle. From germline, CDR1 is SGHVS and CDR2 FNYEAQ. The CDR3 length is 18 residues. The CDR3 DNA reads as TGTGCCAGCAGCTTATTCGCTTCCGGGGGTACGAACACCGGGGAGCTGTTTTTT. Encoded protein: CASSLFASGGTNTGELFF.